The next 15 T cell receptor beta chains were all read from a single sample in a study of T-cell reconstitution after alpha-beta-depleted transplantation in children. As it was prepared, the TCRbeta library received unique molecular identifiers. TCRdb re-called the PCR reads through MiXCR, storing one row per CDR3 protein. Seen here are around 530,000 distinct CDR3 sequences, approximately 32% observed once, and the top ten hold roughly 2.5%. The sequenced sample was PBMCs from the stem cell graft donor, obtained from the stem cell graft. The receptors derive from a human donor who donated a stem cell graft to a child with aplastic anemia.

The CDR3 bases are TGCGCCAGCAGCTGGGGACAGGGTAGACACGAGCAGTACTTC. It specifies CASSWGQGRHEQYF. The chain carries TRBV5-1 and TRBJ2-7; TRBD1 agrees at 9 bases. The CDR3 totals 14 residues. Germline CDR1 is SGHRS and CDR2 is YFSETQ. V dropped 3 bases and J dropped 5; count of bases not matched to a gene: 6.

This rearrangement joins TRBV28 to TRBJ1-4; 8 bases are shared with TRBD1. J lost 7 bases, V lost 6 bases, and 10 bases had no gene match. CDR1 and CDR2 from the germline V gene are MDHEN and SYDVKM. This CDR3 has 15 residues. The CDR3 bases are TGTGCCAGCAGACCCATTCAGGGGGCAGGTGAAAAACTGTTTTTT. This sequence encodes CASRPIQGAGEKLFF.

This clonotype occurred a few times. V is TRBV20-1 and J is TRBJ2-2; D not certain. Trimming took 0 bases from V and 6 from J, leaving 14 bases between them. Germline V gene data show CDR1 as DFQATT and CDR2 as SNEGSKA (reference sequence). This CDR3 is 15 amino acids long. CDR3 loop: CSARDRKGIAGELFF. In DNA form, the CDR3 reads TGCAGTGCTAGAGATCGTAAGGGTATAGCCGGGGAGCTGTTTTTT.

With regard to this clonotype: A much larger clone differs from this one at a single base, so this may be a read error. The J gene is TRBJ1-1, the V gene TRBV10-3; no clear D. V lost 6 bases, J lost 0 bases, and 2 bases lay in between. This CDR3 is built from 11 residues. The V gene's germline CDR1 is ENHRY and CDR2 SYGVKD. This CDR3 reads CAIRMNTEAFF. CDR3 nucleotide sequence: TGTGCCATCAGGATGAACACTGAAGCTTTCTTT.

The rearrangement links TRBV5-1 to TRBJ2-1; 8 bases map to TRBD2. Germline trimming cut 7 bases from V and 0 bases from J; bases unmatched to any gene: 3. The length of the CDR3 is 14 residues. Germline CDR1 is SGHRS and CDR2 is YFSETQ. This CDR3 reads CASRAGVSYNEQFF. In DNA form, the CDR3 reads TGCGCCAGCCGAGCGGGAGTCTCCTACAATGAGCAGTTCTTC.

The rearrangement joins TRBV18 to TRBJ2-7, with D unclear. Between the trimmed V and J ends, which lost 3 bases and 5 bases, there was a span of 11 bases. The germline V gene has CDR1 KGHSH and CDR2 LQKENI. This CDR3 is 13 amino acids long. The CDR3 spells CASSPMQDHEQYV. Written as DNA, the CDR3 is TGTGCCAGCTCACCTATGCAGGACCACGAGCAGTACGTC.

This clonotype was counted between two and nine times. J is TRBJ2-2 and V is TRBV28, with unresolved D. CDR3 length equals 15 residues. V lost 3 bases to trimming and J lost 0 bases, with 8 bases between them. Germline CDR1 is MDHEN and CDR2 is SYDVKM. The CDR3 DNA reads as TGTGCCAGCAGTTTGGCGCCCCCGAACACCGGGGAGCTGTTTTTT. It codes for CASSLAPPNTGELFF.

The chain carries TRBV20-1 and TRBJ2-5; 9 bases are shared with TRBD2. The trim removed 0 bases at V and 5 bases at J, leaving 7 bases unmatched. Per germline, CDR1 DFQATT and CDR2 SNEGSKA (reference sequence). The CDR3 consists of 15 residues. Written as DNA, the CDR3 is TGCAGTGCTAGAGATGGCGGGAGGGCATTCGAGACCCAGTACTTC. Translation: CSARDGGRAFETQYF.

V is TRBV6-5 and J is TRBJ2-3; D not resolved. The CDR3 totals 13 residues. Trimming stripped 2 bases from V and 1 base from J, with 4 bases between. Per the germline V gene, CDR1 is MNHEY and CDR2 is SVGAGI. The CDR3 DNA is TGTGCCAGCAGTTACAGGCGCACAGATACGCAGTATTTT. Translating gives CASSYRRTDTQYF.

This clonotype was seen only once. As DNA, the CDR3 is TGTGCCAGCAGCACAGTTCCCACTAACTATGGCTACACCTTC. Translated: CASSTVPTNYGYTF. V gene TRBV28 combines with J gene TRBJ1-2; D is unclear. The germline V and J ends were trimmed by 6 bases and 0 bases, with 11 bases remaining between them. CDR3 length equals 14 residues. Germline CDR1 MDHEN, CDR2 SYDVKM.

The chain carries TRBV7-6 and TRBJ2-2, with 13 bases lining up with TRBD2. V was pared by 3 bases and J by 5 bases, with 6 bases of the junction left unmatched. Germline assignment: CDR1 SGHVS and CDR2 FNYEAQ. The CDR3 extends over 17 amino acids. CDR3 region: CASSFGLAGAPTGELFF. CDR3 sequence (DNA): TGTGCCAGCAGCTTCGGACTAGCGGGGGCGCCGACCGGGGAGCTGTTTTTT.

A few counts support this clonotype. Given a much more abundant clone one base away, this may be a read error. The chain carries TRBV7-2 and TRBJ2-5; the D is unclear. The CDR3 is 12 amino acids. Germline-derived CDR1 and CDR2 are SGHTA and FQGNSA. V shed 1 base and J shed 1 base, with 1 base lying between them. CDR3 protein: CASSLVQETQYF. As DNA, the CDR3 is TGTGCCAGCAGCTTAGTCCAAGAGACCCAGTACTTC.

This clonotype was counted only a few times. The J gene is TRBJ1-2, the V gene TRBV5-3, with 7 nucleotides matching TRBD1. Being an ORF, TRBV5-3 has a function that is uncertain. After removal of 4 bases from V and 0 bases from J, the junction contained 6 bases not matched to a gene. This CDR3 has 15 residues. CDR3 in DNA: TGTGCCAGAAGCCCAGGGACAGAGGCTAACTATGGCTACACCTTC. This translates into CARSPGTEANYGYTF.

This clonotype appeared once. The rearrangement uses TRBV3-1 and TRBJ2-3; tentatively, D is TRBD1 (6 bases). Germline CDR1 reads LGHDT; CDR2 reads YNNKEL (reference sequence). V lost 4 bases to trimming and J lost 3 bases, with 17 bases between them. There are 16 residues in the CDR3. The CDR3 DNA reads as TGTGCCAGCAGCCGACAACAGGGATTTAGGACAGATACGCAGTATTTT. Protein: CASSRQQGFRTDTQYF.

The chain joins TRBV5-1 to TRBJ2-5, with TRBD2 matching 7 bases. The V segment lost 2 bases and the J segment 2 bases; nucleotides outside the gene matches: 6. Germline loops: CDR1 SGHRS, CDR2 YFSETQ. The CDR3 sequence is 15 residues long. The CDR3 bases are TGCGCCAGCAGCTTACGAGCGGGGTATCAAGAGACCCAGTACTTC. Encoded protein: CASSLRAGYQETQYF.